The rows below give T cell receptor beta chains drawn from one sample of a study of shared clonotypes between healthy human individuals. Sequencing used immunoSEQ multiplex PCR; TCRdb keeps in-frame clones, though not all of them. Among around 1.1 million clones listed, 60% to 85% were seen once. Specimen: memory CD4+ T cells from PBMCs. The receptor source for this set is a man younger than 35 in good health. Some clones in this sample may be carry-over from other donors' samples. The CDR3 runs from the conserved cysteine through the conserved F or W. D genes are given only for firm matches. Rows may omit the clone size; those that give it use once, few, many or a size class.

NA,TRBJ2-7,TRBV27,NA,TGTGCCAGCAGTGCCGGCGGAACCTACGAGCAGTACTTC,CASSAGGTYEQYF
NA,TRBJ2-5,TRBV7-3,NA,TGTGCCAGCAGCTTAAGCGGCAGAGAGACCCAGTACTTC,CASSLSGRETQYF
once,TRBJ2-4,TRBV29-1,NA,TGCAGCGTTGATATGGGGGAGGACATTCAGTACTTC,CSVDMGEDIQYF
NA,TRBJ2-7,TRBV7-2,NA,TGTGCCAGCAGCGAAAATCTAGCTCTCGGCGAGCAGTACTTC,CASSENLALGEQYF
NA,TRBJ2-4,TRBV6-5,NA,TGTGCCAGCAGGACGTCAGGGGTAGCCAAAAACATTCAGTACTTC,CASRTSGVAKNIQYF
NA,TRBJ1-2,TRBV29-1,NA,TGCAGCGTTAAGACAGGAGCTAATAACTATGGCTACACCTTC,CSVKTGANNYGYTF
NA,TRBJ2-1,TRBV7-6,TRBD1,TGTGCCAGCAGCCCTCTAAGGGACAGGGTTGCCAATGAGCAGTTCTTC,CASSPLRDRVANEQFF
once,TRBJ2-1,TRBV7-2,TRBD2,TGTGCCAGCAGCTTAGCGTTGGCGGGAGGAGTCGATGAGCAGTTCTTC,CASSLALAGGVDEQFF
few,TRBJ2-1,TRBV9,TRBD2,TGTGCCAGCAGCGCCCCGGGAGGCGAGCAGTTCTTC,CASSAPGGEQFF
NA,TRBJ2-7,TRBV28,TRBD1,TGTGCCAGCAGGACAGGGACCCCCTACGAGCAGTACTTC,CASRTGTPYEQYF
few,TRBJ2-3,TRBV10-3,TRBD2,TGTGCCATCAGTGTTGCTGGTAGCGGGACCAAAGATACGCAGTATTTT,CAISVAGSGTKDTQYF
NA,TRBJ2-1,TRBV7-3,NA,TGTGCCAGCAGCTGGGACTTCAACAATGAGCAGTTCTTC,CASSWDFNNEQFF
NA,TRBJ2-3,TRBV7-2,NA,TGTGCCAGCAGCACTCCCGGGACGGGCACAGATACGCAGTATTTT,CASSTPGTGTDTQYF
many,TRBJ1-1,TRBV2,NA,TGTGCCAGCTCCTACACTGAAGCTTTCTTT,CASSYTEAFF
NA,TRBJ2-7,TRBV5-6,NA,TGTGCCAGCAGCTTGGGACGGAATCCCCTCCAGCAGTACTTC,CASSLGRNPLQQYF
NA,TRBJ1-2,TRBV5-1,TRBD1,TGCGCCAGCAGCCCCAGGGGGGGGGATGGCTACACCTTC,CASSPRGGDGYTF
NA,TRBJ1-2,TRBV27,NA,TGTGCCAGCAGTCGCCTTGGGGGGCTTAGCTATGGCTACACCTTC,CASSRLGGLSYGYTF
few,TRBJ1-1,TRBV13,NA,TGTGCCAGCAGCTTCGTGTGGGAAGGGAGCGGGGATACTGAAGCTTTCTTT,CASSFVWEGSGDTEAFF
NA,TRBJ2-1,TRBV28,TRBD2,TGTGCCAGCAGTTTACTAGCGGGATGGACCAATGAGCAGTTCTTC,CASSLLAGWTNEQFF
NA,TRBJ2-3,TRBV11-1,TRBD2,TGTGCCAGCAGCCCAAGGACTAGCGGGAGATGGGATACGCAGTATTTT,CASSPRTSGRWDTQYF
many,TRBJ2-7,TRBV5-1,NA,TGCGCCAGCAGCTCCGACGAGCCAGGGGAGGCAGCCCCCTACGAGCAGTACTTC,CASSSDEPGEAAPYEQYF
NA,TRBJ2-1,TRBV5-1,NA,TGCGCCAGCAGCCCTCTCCGGGCTAAGAACCATGAGCAGTTCTTC,CASSPLRAKNHEQFF
NA,TRBJ2-7,TRBV7-9,NA,TGTGCCAGCACCCAAGGGTCCGGGGGGCCCTACGAGCAGTACTTC,CASTQGSGGPYEQYF
NA,TRBJ2-5,TRBV6-6,NA,TGTGCCAGCAGTTACTCCCCGACTGAGGCCCAAGAGACCCAGTACTTC,CASSYSPTEAQETQYF
NA,TRBJ2-1,TRBV27,NA,TGTGCCAGCAGTTTAAAACCCCAACATGAGCAGTTCTTC,CASSLKPQHEQFF
few,TRBJ1-2,TRBV7-9,NA,TGTGCCAGCAGCTACGCTTATGGCTACACCTTC,CASSYAYGYTF
once,TRBJ1-1,TRBV30,NA,TGTGCCTGGGGCCGGGCAAACACTGAAGCTTTCTTT,CAWGRANTEAFF
NA,TRBJ2-6,TRBV28,NA,TGTGCCAGCAAGGCTGGGGCCAACGTCCTGACTTTC,CASKAGANVLTF
few,TRBJ1-2,TRBV27,TRBD1,TGTGCCAGCAGTTTAACAGGGGCGGGCTATGGCTACACCTTC,CASSLTGAGYGYTF
NA,TRBJ2-7,TRBV18,TRBD1,TGTGCCAGCTCACCTAGCCGGGACAGGGTTCACGAGCAGTACTTC,CASSPSRDRVHEQYF
NA,TRBJ1-2,TRBV5-4,NA,TGTGCCAGCAGCTCGGGTCTCACTAACTATGGCTACACCTTC,CASSSGLTNYGYTF
NA,TRBJ2-1,TRBV4-3,NA,TGCGCCAGCAGCCAAGAGGCCTTCTACAGCTCCTACAATGAGCAGTTCTTC,CASSQEAFYSSYNEQFF
NA,TRBJ1-2,TRBV28,NA,TGTGCCAGCAGTTTATCAGCAGGGAACTATGGCTACACCTTC,CASSLSAGNYGYTF
NA,TRBJ2-1,TRBV5-6,TRBD1,TGTGCCAGCAGCTCGGACAGGGGGACCTACAATGAGCAGTTCTTC,CASSSDRGTYNEQFF
NA,TRBJ2-5,TRBV7-3,NA,TGTGCCAGCAGCTTATCCCCTCGCGGGGTTGCGGAGACCCAGTACTTC,CASSLSPRGVAETQYF
NA,TRBJ2-7,TRBV11-2,NA,TGTGCCAGCAGCCGCAACAGGGCAACCTACGAGCGGTACTTC,CASSRNRATYERYF
NA,TRBJ2-6,TRBV6-1,TRBD1,TGTGCCAGCAGTGCGCGGACAGGGGTAGCTGGGGCCAACGTCCTGACTTTC,CASSARTGVAGANVLTF
NA,TRBJ1-2,TRBV18,NA,TGTGCCAGCTCAGGGCAAGGAAACTATGGCTACACCTTC,CASSGQGNYGYTF
NA,TRBJ1-4,TRBV4-2,NA,TGTGCCAGCAGCCAAGAGCAGTCTCTATTAAATGAAAAACTGTTTTTT,CASSQEQSLLNEKLFF
NA,TRBJ1-1,TRBV6-5,NA,TGTGCCAGCAGTGCCCCCTGGAACACTGAAGCTTTCTTT,CASSAPWNTEAFF
once,TRBJ1-2,TRBV7-2,TRBD1,TGTGCCAGCAGCTTTTTCGGGACAGAAGGCTACACCTTC,CASSFFGTEGYTF
NA,TRBJ1-1,TRBV18,NA,TGTGCCAGCTCACCTCTGACAGCCATTCCAGAAGCTTTCTTT,CASSPLTAIPEAFF
many,TRBJ1-1,TRBV30,NA,TGTGCCTGGAGTGTCACTCGGACCGCAGGGGCTTTCTTT,CAWSVTRTAGAFF
NA,TRBJ2-1,TRBV28,NA,TGTGCCAGCAGCAGGATGTGGGGGGACAATGAGCAGTTCTTC,CASSRMWGDNEQFF
NA,TRBJ1-1,TRBV28,NA,TGTGCCAGCAGTTTGATGCAGAGCTTGAACACTGAAGCTTTCTTT,CASSLMQSLNTEAFF